This T cell receptor beta chain was captured in a study of tumour-infiltrating T cells in Burkitt lymphoma. Study in general: Repertoire clonality predicted overall and progression-free survival.

This clone showed up just a few times. Using immunoSEQ multiplex PCR, the repertoire was profiled, and TCRdb retains in-frame clones only, with some absent. The data contain about 1,900 clones, 15% to 20% of them singletons. Germline values: CDR1 SGHVS, CDR2 FQNEAQ. V lost 3 bases and J 15 bases, leaving 18 bases between the germline ends. The CDR3 is 13 residues long. Sequences were obtained from tumor tissue. This TCR was sampled from a human donor with diffuse large B-cell lymphoma. The V and J genes are TRBV7-8 and TRBJ2-1; possibly TRBD2 for D (6 bases). CDR3 sequence reads: CASSFYVGGRGFF. The DNA for the CDR3 is TGTGCCAGCAGCTTCTATGTCGGGGGACGGGGGTTCTTC.